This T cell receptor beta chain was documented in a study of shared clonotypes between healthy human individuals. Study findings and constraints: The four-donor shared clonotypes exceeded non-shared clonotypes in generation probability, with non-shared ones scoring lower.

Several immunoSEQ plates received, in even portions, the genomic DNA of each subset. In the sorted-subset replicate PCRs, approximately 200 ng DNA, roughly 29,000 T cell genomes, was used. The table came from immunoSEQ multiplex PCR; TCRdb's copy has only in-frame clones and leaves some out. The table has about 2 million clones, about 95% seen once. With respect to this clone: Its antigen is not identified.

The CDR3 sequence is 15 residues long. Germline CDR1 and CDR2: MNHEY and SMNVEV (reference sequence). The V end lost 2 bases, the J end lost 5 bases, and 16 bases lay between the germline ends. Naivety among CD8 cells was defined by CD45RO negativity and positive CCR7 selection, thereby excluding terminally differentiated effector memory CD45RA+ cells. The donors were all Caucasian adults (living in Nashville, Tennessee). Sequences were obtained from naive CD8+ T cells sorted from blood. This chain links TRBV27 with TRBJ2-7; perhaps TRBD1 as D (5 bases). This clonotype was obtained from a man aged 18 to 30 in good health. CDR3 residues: CASSLGRGRADEQYF. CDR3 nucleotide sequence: TGTGCCAGCAGTTTAGGACGTGGCAGGGCAGACGAGCAGTACTTC.